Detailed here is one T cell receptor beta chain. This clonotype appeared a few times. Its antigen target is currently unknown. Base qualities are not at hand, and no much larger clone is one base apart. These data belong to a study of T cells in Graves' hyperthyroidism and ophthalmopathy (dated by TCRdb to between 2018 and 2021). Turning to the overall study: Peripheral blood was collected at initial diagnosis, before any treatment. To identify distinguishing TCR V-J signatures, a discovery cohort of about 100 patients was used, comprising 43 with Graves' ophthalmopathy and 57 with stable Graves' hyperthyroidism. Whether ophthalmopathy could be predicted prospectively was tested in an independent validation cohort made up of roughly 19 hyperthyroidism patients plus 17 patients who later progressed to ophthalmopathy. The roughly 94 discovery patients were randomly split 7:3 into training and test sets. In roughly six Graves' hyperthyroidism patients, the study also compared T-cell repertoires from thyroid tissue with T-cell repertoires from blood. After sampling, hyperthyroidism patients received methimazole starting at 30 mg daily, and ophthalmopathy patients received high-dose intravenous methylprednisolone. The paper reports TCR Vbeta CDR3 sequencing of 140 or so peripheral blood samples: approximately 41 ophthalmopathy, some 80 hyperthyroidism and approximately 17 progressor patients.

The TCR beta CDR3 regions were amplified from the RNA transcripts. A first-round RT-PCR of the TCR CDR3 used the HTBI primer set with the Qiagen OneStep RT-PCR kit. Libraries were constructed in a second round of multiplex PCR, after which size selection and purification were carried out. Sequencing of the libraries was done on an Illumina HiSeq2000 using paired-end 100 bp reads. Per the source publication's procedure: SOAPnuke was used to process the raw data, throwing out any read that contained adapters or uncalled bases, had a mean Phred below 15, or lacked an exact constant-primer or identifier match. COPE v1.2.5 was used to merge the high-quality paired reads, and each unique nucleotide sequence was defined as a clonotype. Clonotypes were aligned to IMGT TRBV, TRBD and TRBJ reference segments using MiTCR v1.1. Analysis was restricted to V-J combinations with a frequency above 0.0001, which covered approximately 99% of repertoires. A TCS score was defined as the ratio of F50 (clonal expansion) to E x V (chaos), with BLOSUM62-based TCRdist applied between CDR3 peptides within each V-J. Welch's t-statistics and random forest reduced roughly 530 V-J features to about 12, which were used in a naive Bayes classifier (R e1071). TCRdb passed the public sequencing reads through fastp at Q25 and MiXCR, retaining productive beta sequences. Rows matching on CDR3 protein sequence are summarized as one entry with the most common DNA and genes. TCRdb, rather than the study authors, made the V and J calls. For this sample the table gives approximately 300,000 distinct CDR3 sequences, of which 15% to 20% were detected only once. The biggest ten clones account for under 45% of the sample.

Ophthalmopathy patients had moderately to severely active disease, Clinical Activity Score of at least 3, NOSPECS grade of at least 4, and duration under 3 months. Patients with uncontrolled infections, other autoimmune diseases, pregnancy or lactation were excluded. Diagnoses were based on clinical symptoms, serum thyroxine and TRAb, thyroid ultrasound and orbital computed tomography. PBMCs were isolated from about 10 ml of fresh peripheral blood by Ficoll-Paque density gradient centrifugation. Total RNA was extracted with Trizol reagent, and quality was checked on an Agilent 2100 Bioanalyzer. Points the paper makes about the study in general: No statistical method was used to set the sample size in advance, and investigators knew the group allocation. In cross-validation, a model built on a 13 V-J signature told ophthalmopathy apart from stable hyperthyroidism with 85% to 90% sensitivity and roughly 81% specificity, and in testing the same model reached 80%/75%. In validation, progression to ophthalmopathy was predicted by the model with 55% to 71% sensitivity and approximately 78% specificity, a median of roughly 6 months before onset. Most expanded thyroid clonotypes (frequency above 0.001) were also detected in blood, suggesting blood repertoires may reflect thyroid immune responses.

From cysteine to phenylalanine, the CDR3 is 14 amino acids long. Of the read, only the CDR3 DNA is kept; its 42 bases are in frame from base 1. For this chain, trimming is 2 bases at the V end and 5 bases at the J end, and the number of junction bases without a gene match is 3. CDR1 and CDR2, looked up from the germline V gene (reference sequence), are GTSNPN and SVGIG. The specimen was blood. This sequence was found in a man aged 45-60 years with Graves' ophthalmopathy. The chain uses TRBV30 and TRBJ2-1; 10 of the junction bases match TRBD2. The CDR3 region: CAWSPLAGDNEQFF. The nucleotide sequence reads TGTGCCTGGAGTCCGCTAGCGGGAGACAATGAGCAGTTCTTC.